This T cell receptor (beta chain) is from a study of PD-1 blockade in classical Hodgkin lymphoma. Libraries were prepared by immunoSEQ multiplex PCR; TCRdb keeps only in-frame clonotypes and omits some of them. Altogether about 46,000 clones are present, around 80% being singletons, with the ten largest covering roughly 22%. The patients all showed relapse after autologous stem cell transplantation, while their brentuximab vedotin exposure varied. This clonotype originated in a human donor with classical Hodgkin lymphoma. The input for sequencing was peripheral blood mononuclear cells (PBMCs), taken before the second cycle of nivolumab.

The CDR3 region has the DNA TGTGCCAGCAGCTTTCAGCGGGAGCTAAGGGAGACCCAGTACTTC. Its translation is CASSFQRELRETQYF. The chain links TRBV7-2 to TRBJ2-5, with 8 bases aligning to TRBD2. V trimming: 3 bases; J trimming: 5 bases; junction bases outside the gene matches: 8. The germline gives CDR1 SGHTA, CDR2 FQGNSA. The CDR3 has 15 amino acids.